These 32 T cell receptor beta chains came from one sample sequenced in a study of blood T cell repertoires in COVID-19. Sequenced by immunoSEQ multiplex PCR; TCRdb stores in-frame clones only, minus some. Here the sample spans over 60,000 clones, approximately 90% being singletons. Material for sequencing was peripheral blood. The receptors were sampled from a man aged 65 to 85 with active or convalescent COVID-19.

The V gene is TRBV27, the J gene TRBJ2-2; D unresolved. Germline V lookup: CDR1 MNHEY, CDR2 SMNVEV (reference sequence). The V end lost 2 bases, the J end lost 2 bases, and 6 bases lay between the germline ends. The CDR3 sequence is 14 residues long. CDR3 in DNA: TGTGCCAGCAGTTTAGGGCGAAACACCGGGGAGCTGTTTTTT. It specifies CASSLGRNTGELFF.

This chain links TRBV19 with TRBJ2-7; 7 nucleotides agree with TRBD2. CDR1 and CDR2 from the germline V gene are LNHDA and SQIVND (reference sequence). V lost 11 bases and J lost 3; bases outside the gene matches: 10. The CDR3 is 13 amino acids. The chain's CDR3 is CAAGLVGGYEQYF. DNA of the CDR3: TGTGCCGCCGGACTAGTGGGTGGCTACGAGCAGTACTTC.

The chain carries TRBV2 and TRBJ1-4; D possibly corresponds to TRBD1 (6 bases). V was clipped by 5 bases and J by 7 bases, with 14 bases between them. From germline, CDR1 is SNHLY and CDR2 FYNNEI. CDR3 length: 14 amino acids. Written as DNA, the CDR3 is TGTGCCAGCAGTCAGGGGATTCGAGGTGAAAAACTGTTTTTT. The encoded protein is CASSQGIRGEKLFF.

The rearrangement joins TRBV30 to TRBJ2-4; TRBD2 agrees at 11 bases. With 1 base clipped from V and 8 bases from J, the junction kept 16 bases outside the gene matches. CDR3 length: 18 residues. Germline V gene sequence: CDR1 GTSNPN, CDR2 SVGIG (reference sequence). In nucleotides, the CDR3 is TGTGCCTGGAGTGCCGGGACTAGCGGAAACACCCCCTTAGACATTCAGTACTTC. Translated, it gives CAWSAGTSGNTPLDIQYF.

The chain couples TRBV4-1 to TRBJ1-1; 9 bases map to TRBD1. The CDR3 covers 15 residues. V was pared by 3 bases and J by 6 bases, with 8 bases of the junction left unmatched. Germline V CDR1 and CDR2: MGHRA, YSYEKL. The CDR3 reads CASSQTPGQGSEAFF. DNA for the CDR3: TGCGCCAGCAGCCAGACACCGGGACAGGGTTCTGAAGCTTTCTTT.

The CDR3 region has the DNA TGTGCCAGCAGTATTGAGACAGGGGAAGGAGGCTACACCTTC. It yields the protein CASSIETGEGGYTF. This rearrangement joins TRBV6-4 to TRBJ1-2; 8 nucleotides match TRBD1. Unmatched junction bases numbered 10, after V lost 5 bases and J lost 8 bases. The CDR3 extends over 14 amino acids. CDR1 is MRHNA and CDR2 is SNTAGT in the germline V gene.

V usage is TRBV5-1 and J usage is TRBJ2-1; perhaps TRBD2 as D (7 bases). Trimming took 0 bases from V and 5 from J, leaving 12 bases between them. The CDR3 length is 15 residues. The germline gives CDR1 SGHRS, CDR2 YFSETQ. The DNA for the CDR3 is TGCGCCAGCAGCTTGGAGGGGGGGCCCCACAATGAGCAGTTCTTC. Translated, it gives CASSLEGGPHNEQFF.

The V and J genes are TRBV3-1 (or the pseudogene TRBV3-2) and TRBJ2-3; 8 positions agree with TRBD1. Germline CDR1 LGHDT, CDR2 YNNKEL (reference sequence). After removal of 2 bases from V and 2 bases from J, the junction contained 3 bases not matched to a gene. The CDR3 loop spans 15 amino acids. For the CDR3, the DNA is TGTGCCAGCAGCCAACCGGGACAGGTCACAGATACGCAGTATTTT. This sequence encodes CASSQPGQVTDTQYF.

This chain connects TRBV5-3 to TRBJ1-5; 7 nucleotides match TRBD1. TRBV5-3 falls under the ORF class, with uncertain function. Trimming took 2 bases from V and 4 from J; bases not matched to a gene: 9. The CDR3 is 16 amino acids. The chain's CDR3 is CARSFFPDRENQPQHF. The CDR3 DNA sequence: TGTGCCAGAAGCTTCTTCCCCGACAGGGAGAATCAGCCCCAGCATTTT.

V usage is TRBV4-1 and J usage is TRBJ2-2; D might be TRBD2 (5 bases). The V gene's germline CDR1 is MGHRA and CDR2 YSYEKL. With 0 bases removed from V and 7 bases from J, the gap between germline ends came to 15 bases. The CDR3 is 16 residues long. CDR3 sequence reads: CASSQETPGFGGELFF. In DNA form, the CDR3 reads TGCGCCAGCAGCCAAGAAACTCCGGGGTTCGGCGGGGAGCTGTTTTTT.

The gene calls are TRBV16 and TRBJ2-7; 7 nucleotides align to TRBD2. Trimming at V came to 0 bases and at J to 4 bases, leaving 6 bases not matched to a gene. This CDR3 has 15 residues. Germline V gives CDR1 KGHSY, CDR2 FQNENV. CDR3 loop: CASSQSVASGYEQYF. The CDR3 bases are TGTGCCAGCAGCCAATCGGTGGCTAGCGGTTACGAGCAGTACTTC.

This rearrangement joins TRBV30 to TRBJ2-1; 7 nucleotides match TRBD1. CDR1 is GTSNPN, CDR2 SVGIG, per germline (reference sequence). J was trimmed by 4 bases and V by 7 bases; bases with no gene match: 7. The CDR3 loop spans 13 amino acids. The CDR3 DNA sequence: TGTGCCTCGAACAGGGGCGGTTACAATGAGCAGTTCTTC. Its protein product is CASNRGGYNEQFF.

The chain joins TRBV5-6 to TRBJ2-5; D is perhaps TRBD1 (6 bases). V was shortened by 9 bases and J by 5 bases, with 23 bases between the two germline ends. This CDR3 region has 15 residues. The germline V gene encodes CDR1 SGHDT and CDR2 YYEEEE. CDR3: CATQGGVTQGETQYF. CDR3 bases: TGTGCCACACAAGGAGGCGTCACCCAGGGGGAGACCCAGTACTTC.

This chain links TRBV27 with TRBJ2-7; 7 positions match TRBD1. V lost 5 bases to trimming and J lost 2 bases; unmatched junction nucleotides: 6. CDR1 and CDR2 (germline): MNHEY, SMNVEV (reference sequence). The CDR3 totals 14 residues. CDR3 amino acids: CASSDRGGPYEQYF. As DNA, the CDR3 is TGTGCCAGCAGTGACCGAGGGGGCCCCTACGAGCAGTACTTC.

The genes are TRBV12-3 or TRBV12-4 and TRBJ1-2; D gene unclear. The V end lost 2 bases, the J end lost 4 bases, and 5 bases lay between the germline ends. The CDR3 is made up of 12 amino acids. CDR3 DNA sequence: TGTGCCAGCAGTTTAATGAGCTATGGCTACACCTTC. It encodes CASSLMSYGYTF.

This clone was counted at least ten times. V and J are TRBV7-9 and TRBJ1-5; D may be TRBD1 (5 bases). Per the germline V gene, CDR1 is SEHNR and CDR2 is FQNEAQ (reference sequence). The CDR3 loop spans 17 amino acids. Between the trimmed V and J ends, which lost 5 bases and 1 base, there was a span of 18 bases. CDR3 amino acids: CASSLGAGLWSNQPQHF. The CDR3 coding sequence is TGTGCCAGCAGCCTTGGGGCAGGGCTATGGAGCAATCAGCCCCAGCATTTT.

This clone showed up just once. This CDR3 reads CASSLGQLNYGYTF. The CDR3 DNA follows: TGTGCCAGCAGCTTGGGGCAGTTAAACTATGGCTACACCTTC. The genes are TRBV5-6 and TRBJ1-2; D is uncertain. Trimming removed 0 bases from V and 2 bases from J, with 8 bases in between. Germline V gene sequence: CDR1 SGHDT, CDR2 YYEEEE. This CDR3 spans 14 amino acids.

The chain links TRBV27 to TRBJ1-2; perhaps TRBD1 as D (5 bases). Germline lookup yields CDR1 MNHEY and CDR2 SMNVEV (reference sequence). This CDR3 has 18 amino acids. Trimming left V 6 bases short and J 5 bases short, with 28 bases between. The DNA for the CDR3 is TGTGCCAGCAGAGGGATAAGGGGAGGCACCCCGTCGTGGTATGGCTACACCTTC. Its protein is CASRGIRGGTPSWYGYTF.

V usage is TRBV9 and J usage is TRBJ2-5, with TRBD1 matching 7 bases. The CDR3 contains 15 residues. The J segment lost 5 bases and the V segment lost 0 bases, leaving 7 bases of the junction unmatched. Looked up from germline, CDR1 is SGDLS and CDR2 is YYNGEE. As DNA, the CDR3 is TGTGCCAGCAGCGTAGAAGAGGGGGCTTGGGAGACCCAGTACTTC. Protein sequence: CASSVEEGAWETQYF.

This clone was found a few times. The chain combines TRBV6-5 with TRBJ2-3; tentatively, D is TRBD2 (6 bases). Germline values: CDR1 MNHEY, CDR2 SVGAGI. The V end lost 5 bases, the J end lost 4 bases, and 13 bases lay between the germline ends. This CDR3 spans 14 amino acids. CDR3 DNA sequence: TGTGCCAGCAGTACGACTAGGAAGGCAGATACGCAGTATTTT. It codes for CASSTTRKADTQYF.

This clone was picked up one time. J is TRBJ2-7 and V is TRBV20-1; unclear D gene. From germline, CDR1 is DFQATT and CDR2 SNEGSKA (reference sequence). The CDR3 sequence is 13 residues long. Trimming removed 3 bases at V and 5 bases at J, with 14 bases between. CDR3 protein: CSASTLVWHEQYF. The CDR3 DNA is TGCAGTGCTAGTACCCTAGTGTGGCACGAGCAGTACTTC.

This chain uses TRBV28 with TRBJ1-5, with D tentatively TRBD1 (6 bases). The CDR3 covers 18 residues. Germline V lookup: CDR1 MDHEN, CDR2 SYDVKM. V dropped 5 bases and J dropped 4 bases, with 24 bases sitting between them. The CDR3 nucleotides read TGTGCCAGCAGTGAGGCCTTCAAGGGGGGGGCATTTAATCAGCCCCAGCATTTT. It codes for CASSEAFKGGAFNQPQHF.

The chain couples TRBV7-9 to TRBJ2-7; D uncertain. The V gene lost 6 bases and the J gene lost 4 bases, with 10 bases spanning the gap. This CDR3 spans 12 amino acids. Germline CDR1 reads SEHNR; CDR2 reads FQNEAQ (reference sequence). This chain's CDR3 is CASRLSEYEQYF. CDR3 sequence (DNA): TGTGCCAGCAGGCTAAGCGAATACGAGCAGTACTTC. The full variable domain, completed using reference TRBV7-9 and TRBJ2-7, is DTGVSQNPRHKITKRGQNVTFRCDPISEHNRLYWYRQTLGQGPEFLTYFQNEAQLEKSRLLSDRFSAERPKGSFSTLEIQRTEQGDSAMYLCASRLSEYEQYFGPGTRLTVT.

The chain recombines TRBV7-9 with TRBJ2-2; 10 bases are shared with TRBD1. The CDR3 sequence is 16 residues long. CDR1 is SEHNR and CDR2 is FQNEAQ in the germline V gene (reference sequence). The trim removed 5 bases at V and 6 bases at J, leaving 9 bases unmatched. The CDR3 nucleotides are TGTGCCAGCAGCGATCCGGGACAGGGGAGTTCCGGGGAGCTGTTTTTT. This gives the protein CASSDPGQGSSGELFF. The full variable domain, its missing parts supplied by reference TRBV7-9 and TRBJ2-2, is DTGVSQNPRHKITKRGQNVTFRCDPISEHNRLYWYRQTLGQGPEFLTYFQNEAQLEKSRLLSDRFSAERPKGSFSTLEIQRTEQGDSAMYLCASSDPGQGSSGELFFGEGSRLTVL.

The chain couples TRBV30 to TRBJ1-6; unclear D gene. In germline, CDR1 is GTSNPN, CDR2 SVGIG (reference sequence). This CDR3 contains 17 residues. V was pared by 0 bases and J by 0 bases, with 12 bases between. CDR3 sequence reads: CAWSVSSLGSYNSPLHF. CDR3 coding DNA: TGTGCCTGGAGTGTATCGTCCCTCGGCTCCTATAATTCACCCCTCCACTTT.

The rearrangement links TRBV6-5 to TRBJ2-2, with 7 positions matching TRBD1. The ends lost 5 bases at V and 4 bases at J; junction bases unmatched: 4. The CDR3 contains 14 residues. Germline V gene lookup returns CDR1 MNHEY and CDR2 SVGAGI. The CDR3 sequence is CASSLQGSTGELFF. CDR3 sequence (DNA): TGTGCCAGCAGTCTACAGGGGAGCACCGGGGAGCTGTTTTTT.

The rearrangement uses TRBV7-9 and TRBJ1-2; 10 nucleotides line up with TRBD1. Germline trimming cut 4 bases from V and 7 bases from J; bases unmatched to any gene: 9. The CDR3 is made up of 15 amino acids. CDR1 is SEHNR and CDR2 is FQNEAQ in the germline V gene (reference sequence). The DNA of the CDR3 is TGTGCCAGCAGCTACCGACAGGGGGCAGCGGGTGGCTACACCTTC. This sequence encodes CASSYRQGAAGGYTF.

V and J are TRBV25-1 and TRBJ2-1; D not certain. V gave up 1 base and J gave up 0 bases, with 13 bases separating them. The CDR3 runs to 17 residues. The germline gives CDR1 MGHDK, CDR2 SYGVNS. The CDR3 here is CASSELVTPSSYNEQFF. As DNA, the CDR3 is TGTGCCAGCAGTGAATTGGTAACCCCGAGCTCCTACAATGAGCAGTTCTTC.

V usage is TRBV29-1 and J usage is TRBJ1-5, with TRBD1 as a possible D gene (6 bases). V lost 5 bases and J 5 bases, leaving 13 bases between the germline ends. CDR1 SQVTM and CDR2 ANQGSEA come from the germline V gene. The length of the CDR3 is 13 residues. For the CDR3, the DNA is TGCAGCGTTTCGGACAGTCGGGATCAGCCCCAGCATTTT. Amino acids: CSVSDSRDQPQHF.

This chain connects TRBV19 to TRBJ2-3, with 11 bases aligning to TRBD1. V gave up 6 bases and J gave up 4 bases; unmatched junction bases: 6. The CDR3 length is 15 residues. CDR1 LNHDA and CDR2 SQIVND come from the germline V gene (reference sequence). The CDR3 is CASRDGQGAADTQYF. The CDR3, as DNA: TGTGCCAGTAGGGATGGACAGGGGGCGGCAGATACGCAGTATTTT.

The CDR3 loop is CASSHWTGADTQYF. The DNA of the CDR3 is TGTGCCAGCAGCCACTGGACAGGGGCAGATACGCAGTATTTT. The chain uses TRBV6-5 and TRBJ2-3, with TRBD1 matching 9 bases. V lost 6 bases and J lost 4; bases outside the gene matches: 5. The CDR3 is made up of 14 amino acids. The germline V gene encodes CDR1 MNHEY and CDR2 SVGAGI.

This chain uses TRBV21-1 with TRBJ2-5; TRBD1 was called by the table and not checked on the DNA. TRBV21-1 is marked as a pseudogene. There are 14 residues in the CDR3. The CDR3 reads CASSAPDRGETQYF. As DNA, the CDR3 is TGTGCCAGCAGCGCGCCGGACAGGGGAGAGACCCAGTACTTC.